This TCR beta chain was recorded in a study of T cell changes during pregnancy in multiple sclerosis. Data came from immunoSEQ multiplex PCR; TCRdb stores just in-frame clones and leaves some out. The table includes tens of thousands of clones, 75% to 95% detected once. V shed 0 bases and J 4 bases; nucleotides not matched to a gene: 12. This CDR3 contains 17 residues. The germline CDR1 and CDR2 sequences are GTSNPN and SVGIG (reference sequence). This TCR was sampled from a female donor in good health, enrolled as a control in a pregnancy study. Sample: peripheral blood, taken in the third trimester of pregnancy. The V call is TRBV30, the J call TRBJ1-5; 7 nucleotides agree with TRBD1. The DNA of the CDR3 is TGTGCCTGGAGTGTAAACAGGGGAAAGCAGATAAATCAGCCCCAGCATTTT. Translation: CAWSVNRGKQINQPQHF. Drawing the rest from reference TRBV30 and TRBJ1-5, the complete variable domain is SQTIHQWPATLVQPVGSPLSLECTVEGTSNPNLYWYRQAAGRGLQLLFYSVGIGQISSEVPQNLSASRPQDRQFILSSKKLLLSDSGFYLCAWSVNRGKQINQPQHFGDGTRLSIL.